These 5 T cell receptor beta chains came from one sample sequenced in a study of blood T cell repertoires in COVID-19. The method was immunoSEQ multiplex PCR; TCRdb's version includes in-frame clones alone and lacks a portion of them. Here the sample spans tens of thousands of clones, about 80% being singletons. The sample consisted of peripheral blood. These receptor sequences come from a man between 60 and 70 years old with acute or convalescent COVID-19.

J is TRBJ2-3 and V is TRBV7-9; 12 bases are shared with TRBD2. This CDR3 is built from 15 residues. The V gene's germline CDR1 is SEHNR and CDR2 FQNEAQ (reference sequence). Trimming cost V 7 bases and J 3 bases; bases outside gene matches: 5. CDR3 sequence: CASTLGLAGTDTQYF. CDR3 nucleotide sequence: TGTGCCAGCACCCTCGGACTAGCGGGGACAGATACGCAGTATTTT.

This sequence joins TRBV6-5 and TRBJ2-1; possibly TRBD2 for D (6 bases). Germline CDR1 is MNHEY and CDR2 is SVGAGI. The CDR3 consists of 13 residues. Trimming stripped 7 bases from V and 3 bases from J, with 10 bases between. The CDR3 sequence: CASNYGGYNEQFF. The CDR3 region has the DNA TGTGCCAGCAACTACGGGGGCTACAATGAGCAGTTCTTC.

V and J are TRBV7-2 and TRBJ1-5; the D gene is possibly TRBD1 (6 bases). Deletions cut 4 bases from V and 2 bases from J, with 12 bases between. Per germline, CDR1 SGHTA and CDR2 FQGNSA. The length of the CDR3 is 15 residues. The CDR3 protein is CASSSRGNGNQPQHF. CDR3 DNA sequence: TGTGCCAGCAGCTCCAGGGGTAATGGCAATCAGCCCCAGCATTTT. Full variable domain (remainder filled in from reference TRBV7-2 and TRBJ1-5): GAGVSQSPSNKVTEKGKDVELRCDPISGHTALYWYRQSLGQGLEFLIYFQGNSAPDKSGLPSDRFSAERTGGSVSTLTIQRTQQEDSAVYLCASSSRGNGNQPQHFGDGTRLSIL.

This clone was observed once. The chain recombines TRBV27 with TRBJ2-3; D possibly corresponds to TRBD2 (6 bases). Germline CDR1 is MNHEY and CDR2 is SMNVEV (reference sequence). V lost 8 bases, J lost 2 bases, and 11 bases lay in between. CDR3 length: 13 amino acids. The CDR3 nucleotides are TGTGCCAGCGGTGGAGGGAACACAGATACGCAGTATTTT. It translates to CASGGGNTDTQYF.

This CDR3 is CSASKGANTGELFF. CDR3 DNA sequence: TGCAGTGCTAGTAAAGGGGCGAACACCGGGGAGCTGTTTTTT. The chain employs TRBV20-1 and TRBJ2-2; D is perhaps TRBD1 (5 bases). The CDR3 covers 14 residues. CDR1 DFQATT and CDR2 SNEGSKA come from the germline V gene (reference sequence). V dropped 3 bases and J dropped 0 bases, with 8 bases sitting between them.